The rows below give T cell receptor beta chains drawn from one sample of a study of CD8 T cells in ankylosing spondylitis. TCRdb used MiXCR to reprocess the 5' RACE reads, holding one entry per CDR3 protein. The data show roughly 700,000 distinct CDR3 sequences, around 19% seen once. The sequenced sample was blood, either unsorted or a sorted T cell fraction (not recorded which). Receptor source: a male donor with ankylosing spondylitis. Both conserved end residues are part of each CDR3. Each record gives: D gene, clone size, V gene, J gene, CDR3 protein, CDR3 DNA. D genes are given only for firm matches. Clone size is not always given. Where it is, it says once, few, many or a class for expanded clones.

-	-	TRBV6-2/TRBV6-3	TRBJ2-1	CASSYYLGNEQFF	TGTGCCAGCAGTTACTATCTGGGCAATGAGCAGTTCTTC
-	few	TRBV15	TRBJ2-1	CATSRVEGSYNEQFF	TGTGCCACCAGCAGAGTGGAGGGCTCCTACAATGAGCAGTTCTTC
-	many	TRBV5-6	TRBJ2-1	CASGRGDKQFF	TGTGCCAGCGGTAGGGGAGACAAGCAGTTCTTC
-	-	TRBV20-1	TRBJ2-2	CSARAGTSNTGELFF	TGCAGTGCTAGGGCCGGGACTTCGAACACCGGGGAGCTGTTTTTT
-	few	TRBV13	TRBJ1-3	CASSPQSSGNTIYF	TGTGCCAGCAGCCCCCAGAGCTCTGGAAACACCATATATTTT
-	many	TRBV20-1	TRBJ1-5	CSARDPARVSNQPQHF	TGCAGTGCTAGAGATCCCGCCAGGGTTAGCAATCAGCCCCAGCATTTT
-	few	TRBV7-2	TRBJ1-5	CASSPGVSF	TGTGCCAGCAGCCCCGGGGTGTCTTTT
-	-	TRBV7-8	TRBJ1-2	CASSLNQGHRYGYTF	TGTGCCAGCAGCTTAAACCAGGGACACAGATATGGCTACACCTTC
TRBD2	-	TRBV5-1	TRBJ2-1	CASSLGPLAGGNNEQFF	TGCGCCAGCAGCTTGGGGCCCCTAGCGGGGGGTAACAATGAGCAGTTCTTC
-	few	TRBV27	TRBJ2-5	CASRKSPRSQETQYF	TGTGCCAGCAGGAAGAGCCCGCGGAGTCAAGAGACCCAGTACTTC
-	-	TRBV12-3/TRBV12-4	TRBJ2-1	CASSLRGLDNEQFF	TGTGCCAGCAGTTTGAGGGGATTGGACAATGAGCAGTTCTTC
-	-	TRBV5-1	TRBJ2-7	CASSFSSPYEQYF	TGCGCCAGCAGCTTTTCTAGCCCCTACGAGCAGTACTTC
-	few	TRBV5-1	TRBJ1-1	CASSLGQGRDTEAFF	TGCGCCAGCAGCTTGGGGCAGGGGAGGGACACTGAAGCTTTCTTT
-	-	TRBV20-1	TRBJ1-6	CSARDREGPNSPLHF	TGCAGTGCTAGAGATAGGGAGGGACCGAACTCACCCCTCCACTTT
-	many	TRBV7-9	TRBJ1-1	CASSLVANTEAFF	TGCGCCAGCAGCTTGGTGGCTAACACTGAAGCTTTCTTT
TRBD1	few	TRBV29-1	TRBJ1-1	CSAANGQGFTGTEAFF	TGCAGCGCCGCGAATGGACAGGGCTTTACTGGCACTGAAGCTTTCTTT
TRBD1	few	TRBV5-1	TRBJ1-4	CASSLGHSGTGHEKLFF	TGCGCCAGCAGCTTGGGGCATTCAGGGACAGGGCATGAAAAACTGTTTTTT
-	many	TRBV10-3	TRBJ1-6	CAISDRDKSPLHF	TGTGCCATCAGTGACAGGGATAAATCACCCCTCCACTTT
-	-	TRBV6-1	TRBJ2-5	CASSLLGGKIQETQYF	TGTGCCAGCAGCCTACTGGGGGGAAAGATACAAGAGACCCAGTACTTC
TRBD2	many	TRBV24-1	TRBJ2-1	CATSDTYSGRASYNEQFF	TGTGCCACCAGTGATACCTATAGCGGGAGGGCCTCCTACAATGAGCAGTTCTTC
-	few	TRBV10-3	TRBJ1-2	CAISELEGSGGYTF	TGTGCCATCAGTGAACTAGAGGGTTCGGGAGGCTACACCTTC
TRBD1	-	TRBV12-3/TRBV12-4	TRBJ1-1	CASSLGDRKNTEAFF	TGTGCCAGCAGTTTAGGGGACAGGAAGAACACTGAAGCTTTCTTT
TRBD1	few	TRBV15	TRBJ1-1	CATSRARGQGEAFF	TGTGCCACCAGCAGAGCGAGGGGGCAGGGTGAAGCTTTCTTT
-	few	TRBV12-3/TRBV12-4	TRBJ2-5	CASSFMAGKETQYF	TGTGCCAGCAGTTTTATGGCGGGGAAAGAGACCCAGTACTTC
-	few	TRBV6-5	TRBJ2-7	CASSYSGGRYYEQYF	TGTGCCAGCAGTTACTCGGGCGGAAGATACTACGAGCAGTACTTC
-	-	TRBV7-9	TRBJ2-2	CASSPLTDTGELFF	TGTGCCAGCAGCCCCTTAACTGACACCGGGGAGCTGTTTTTT
-	-	TRBV28	TRBJ2-1	CASSLGQSVPYNEQFF	TGTGCCAGCAGTTTGGGGCAGTCAGTACCCTACAATGAGCAGTTCTTC
TRBD1	-	TRBV10-3	TRBJ1-5	CAISAGPGQGDNQPQHF	TGTGCCATCAGTGCCGGTCCGGGACAGGGGGACAATCAGCCCCAGCATTTT
-	-	TRBV7-9	TRBJ2-5	CASSLEGKREETQYF	TGTGCCAGCAGCTTAGAAGGGAAGAGGGAAGAGACCCAGTACTTC